This is a list of T cell receptor beta chains from one sample in a study of T cell responses to AZD1222 COVID-19 vaccine. Method: immunoSEQ multiplex PCR; TCRdb's copy keeps in-frame clones and lacks some. The sample includes 200,000 or so clones, 80% to 95% of them seen just once. Sequenced here: peripheral blood, sampled on day 0 of AZD1222 vaccination. These receptors were taken from an adult in good health. The CDR3 runs from the conserved cysteine through the conserved F or W. The D gene is left open where the match is weak. Not every row has a clone size; where given, it reads once, few, many or a size class.

V: TRBV12-3/TRBV12-4
J: TRBJ2-4
D: -
size: -
CDR3: CASSKTGKNIQYF

V: TRBV29-1
J: TRBJ1-2
D: -
size: -
CDR3: CSVEGGDSKNYGYTF

V: TRBV4-2
J: TRBJ2-1
D: -
size: -
CDR3: CASSQELGGSEQFF

V: TRBV5-1
J: TRBJ2-2
D: -
size: -
CDR3: CASSLGQTGELFF

V: TRBV9
J: TRBJ2-2
D: -
size: -
CDR3: CASSVFVGELFF

V: TRBV19
J: TRBJ2-3
D: -
size: -
CDR3: CASSIRVPGDTQYF

V: TRBV28
J: TRBJ2-3
D: -
size: -
CDR3: CASSLGASGADTQYF

V: TRBV19
J: TRBJ2-2
D: -
size: once
CDR3: CASSMPPLGAANTGELFF

V: TRBV7-9
J: TRBJ1-2
D: -
size: -
CDR3: CASSLRQGEYGYTF

V: TRBV3-1/TRBV3-2
J: TRBJ2-1
D: TRBD2
size: -
CDR3: CASSPGLAGGFSYNEQFF

V: TRBV3-1/TRBV3-2
J: TRBJ1-4
D: TRBD1
size: -
CDR3: CASSEQGGEKLFF

V: TRBV7-9
J: TRBJ1-3
D: -
size: -
CDR3: CASSFARGNTIYF

V: TRBV13
J: TRBJ2-5
D: -
size: -
CDR3: CASSSMRETQYF

V: TRBV5-6
J: TRBJ2-7
D: TRBD1
size: -
CDR3: CASSIGQGSYEQYF

V: TRBV19
J: TRBJ1-4
D: TRBD1
size: -
CDR3: CASSTQGAEEKLFF

V: TRBV7-2
J: TRBJ2-5
D: -
size: -
CDR3: CASSPPGTGAKWTQYF

V: TRBV7-9
J: TRBJ1-2
D: -
size: -
CDR3: CASSLAGAYGYTF

V: TRBV18
J: TRBJ1-5
D: TRBD1
size: -
CDR3: CASSPDRSNQPQHF

V: TRBV6-2/TRBV6-3
J: TRBJ1-6
D: -
size: -
CDR3: CASSIQGSSYNSPLHF

V: TRBV9
J: TRBJ1-2
D: -
size: -
CDR3: CASSVEPGPSNYGYTF

V: TRBV5-4
J: TRBJ2-1
D: TRBD2
size: -
CDR3: CAIGTTYNEQFF

V: TRBV14
J: TRBJ2-6
D: -
size: few
CDR3: CASSRDGTGANVLTF

V: TRBV6-5
J: TRBJ1-2
D: -
size: -
CDR3: CASSPDLTNYGYTF

V: TRBV5-1
J: TRBJ2-6
D: -
size: -
CDR3: CASSLALRTGANVLTF

V: TRBV6-5
J: TRBJ1-2
D: -
size: -
CDR3: CASITKGDSYGYTF

V: TRBV15
J: TRBJ1-5
D: -
size: -
CDR3: CATSREEGQPQHF

V: TRBV5-5
J: TRBJ1-1
D: TRBD1
size: -
CDR3: CASSLGGGRGLEAFF

V: TRBV6-5
J: TRBJ1-2
D: -
size: -
CDR3: CASSYVGDHNYGYTF

V: TRBV9
J: TRBJ1-1
D: TRBD1
size: -
CDR3: CASSVGAGGAFF

V: TRBV5-5
J: TRBJ1-5
D: TRBD1
size: -
CDR3: CASSSGTGTPHSNQPQHF

V: TRBV30
J: TRBJ2-3
D: TRBD2
size: -
CDR3: CAWWMGLAGTDTQYF

V: TRBV2
J: TRBJ2-1
D: TRBD1
size: -
CDR3: CASSEADRDPYNEQFF

V: TRBV5-1
J: TRBJ1-1
D: -
size: -
CDR3: CASSSRVLNTEAFF

V: TRBV7-2
J: TRBJ1-1
D: TRBD1
size: -
CDR3: CASSPTGGTGTTEAFF

V: TRBV6-6
J: TRBJ2-2
D: TRBD1
size: once
CDR3: CASLRRDRGYTGELFF

V: TRBV28
J: TRBJ2-1
D: TRBD2
size: once
CDR3: CASGTHSGGEQFF

V: TRBV4-3
J: TRBJ1-1
D: -
size: -
CDR3: CASSQDVLGVTEAFF

V: TRBV5-1
J: TRBJ2-7
D: -
size: -
CDR3: CASSLDNFYEQYF

V: TRBV6-5
J: TRBJ1-5
D: -
size: -
CDR3: CASSLTVSNQPQHF

V: TRBV7-3
J: TRBJ2-3
D: TRBD2
size: -
CDR3: CASSPGLAGGSTDTQYF

V: TRBV4-2
J: TRBJ2-3
D: -
size: -
CDR3: CASSQAEGRAGDTQYF

V: TRBV4-1
J: TRBJ2-5
D: -
size: -
CDR3: CASSLLSGVQETQYF